This T cell receptor beta chain was captured in a study of shared clonotypes between healthy human individuals. Study overall: Plates per donor: three CD4 naive, three CD4 memory, two CD8 naive, one CD8 memory.

From CD4+ cells came CD45RA+ naive and CD45RA-negative memory subsets. Profiling relied on immunoSEQ multiplex PCR, and the TCRdb table lists in-frame clones only, not all of them. The sample contains about 1.1 million clones, approximately 77% of which appear only once. Notes on the study in general: Unshared clonotypes carried lower generation probabilities than those common to all four donors.

With regard to this clone: Antigen: not known.

The sequence was collected from a man aged 18 to 35 in good health. Some clones in this sample may be carry-over from other donors' samples. The sample comprised memory CD4+ T cells from PBMCs. Specified subset: CD45RA-negative fraction.

DNA of the CDR3: TGTGCCAGCAGCTTGGCCGGGAGGGCGGGAAACACCATATATTTT. As protein: CASSLAGRAGNTIYF. The V call is TRBV5-4, the J call TRBJ1-3; no definite D call. Germline V gene lookup returns CDR1 SGHNT and CDR2 YYREEE (reference sequence). CDR3 length: 15 residues. V was cut by 0 bases and J by 4 bases, with 11 bases left in between.